The T cell receptor (beta chain) under discussion was sequenced for a study of CD8 T cells in ankylosing spondylitis. TCR beta libraries were made by quantitative 5'-RACE with molecular barcodes. TCRdb re-analysed the 5' RACE reads in MiXCR, keeping a single row per CDR3 protein. The top ten clones hold 7.5% to 9.5% of a sample with roughly 280,000 distinct CDR3 sequences, 20% of them seen once. Overall study results and limits: It was reported that disease-linked clones were significantly enriched in matched ankylosing spondylitis synovial fluid. Reactive arthritis synovial fluid and blood were previously reported to contain some motif variants.

This clonotype has ten or more counts. Its antigen is unknown. The CDR3 totals 14 residues. V shed 1 base and J shed 3 bases, with 9 bases lying between them. Looked up from germline, CDR1 is SGHVS and CDR2 is FNYEAQ. The origin of this receptor is a male donor with ankylosing spondylitis or in good health (not recorded which). The J gene is TRBJ1-1, the V gene TRBV7-6; D call uncertain. Sequencing was performed on blood, either unsorted or a sorted T cell fraction (not recorded which). The CDR3, as DNA: TGTGCCAGCAGCTTAGTTGGAGGGTACACTGAAGCTTTCTTT. This gives the protein CASSLVGGYTEAFF.